Sequencing of this TCR beta chain was carried out in a study of beta chain features in type 1 diabetes (dated by TCRdb to the late 2010s). Broadly, across the study: No differences in mean age, gender distribution, total cell number or subset yield were found between patients and healthy donors. Across all samples, about 110 million sorted cells were examined, and cell number per subset correlated strongly with RNA yield. The study compared TCRB repertoires of sorted circulating CD4+ T cell subsets between recently diagnosed type 1 diabetes patients and matched healthy donors. Regulatory and stem cell-like memory subsets were obtained from only 8 patients and about 8 healthy donors, while naive and central memory subsets were obtained from all 28 donors. The research as a whole found: Naive, central memory and regulatory TCRB repertoires appeared more similar among patients than among healthy donors. Because small numbers of individuals were included in the HLA sub-analyses, any influence of HLA type on TCRB rearrangement was left unresolved. Sequencing cDNA rather than genomic DNA could over-represent highly expressing activated cells, although activation and CD3 levels did not differ between groups. PCR might favor shorter templates, but patient and control samples were amplified and corrected together, so any skew would affect both groups equally. A moderate but significant shortening of TCRB CDR3 length was observed in type 1 diabetes patients in all four CD4+ subsets. Patients with type 1 diabetes made fewer insertions and deleted more nucleotides at VDJ recombination sites, implying thymic rearrangement abnormalities.

The entire amount of isolated RNA was reverse transcribed using the High Capacity cDNA Reverse Transcription Kit, so the sequenced TCRB transcripts were expressed ones. Deep immunoSEQ sequencing was performed on naive, central memory and regulatory T cell samples, with an average of approximately 4 million total reads per sample. Sorted cells were lysed in RLT buffer and RNA was extracted with DNase-treated RNeasy Micro or Mini kits, depending on cell number. To prevent cross-contamination, each cell subset was processed individually, whereas patient and healthy donor samples were processed jointly. TCRB sequences were amplified from cDNA with the immunoSEQ multiplex PCR, producing 87-bp fragments spanning the CDR3 region. Sequencing of the amplicons was performed on the Illumina HiSeq platform. Turning to the authors' computational methods: Synthetic template baselines were used to correct PCR bias computationally, reads within Hamming distance 2 were collapsed together, and singletons that could not be merged were discarded. Reads were aligned against IMGT so that V, D and J genes, CDR3 length and insertions or deletions at six rearrangement sites could be assigned. Within each subset, clonotype counts were normalized to sorted cell number, and only after that were true diversity and Gini coefficients computed with the tcR R package. Repertoire sharing was quantified using the overlap coefficient calculated on TCRB nucleotide sequences. Entries here come from immuneACCESS through TCRdb and include only in-frame sequences with V and J called. Some clones fail to appear in such tables; in the studies checked, an unresolved V gene covers under half of the shortfall, and the cause of the remainder is unknown. The V and J calls and clone size are taken from that table; D and trimming were inferred from the DNA. Within this sample are 240,000 or so clones, with 27% of them counted one time only. The ten largest make up 4% of the sample.

A few counts support this clone. What this receptor recognizes is not known. Within one base of it there is no much larger clone, and no base qualities were kept. V is clipped by 6 bases and J by 3 bases, and the sequence between their germline boundaries is 11 bases long. The germline V gene provides CDR1 WSHSY and CDR2 SAAADI. The CDR3 measures 13 amino acids from cysteine to phenylalanine. Only CDR3 DNA remains: 39 bases, in frame from the first base. From each donor, a single peripheral blood sample of 100 to 150 mL on average was drawn into heparinised tubes. Naive, central memory, regulatory and stem cell-like memory CD4+ T cells were sorted on a BD FACSAria II using a panel including CD45RO, CCR7, CD25, CD127, CD95 and CD27. All sorted populations exceeded 95% purity. Right away, PBMCs were isolated by Lymphoprep density gradient centrifugation and were stained directly, with no culture step. To minimize batch effects, samples were stained and sorted in pairs, one healthy donor with one patient per experiment.

The TCR originated in a man aged 25-40 years in good health. The rearranged segments are TRBV10-2 and TRBJ1-2; no D gene call is confident. Input material: central memory CD4+ T cells from blood. The nucleotides are TGCGCCAGCAGAGAGGTCTTCCACTATGGCTACACCTTC. The translation is CASREVFHYGYTF.